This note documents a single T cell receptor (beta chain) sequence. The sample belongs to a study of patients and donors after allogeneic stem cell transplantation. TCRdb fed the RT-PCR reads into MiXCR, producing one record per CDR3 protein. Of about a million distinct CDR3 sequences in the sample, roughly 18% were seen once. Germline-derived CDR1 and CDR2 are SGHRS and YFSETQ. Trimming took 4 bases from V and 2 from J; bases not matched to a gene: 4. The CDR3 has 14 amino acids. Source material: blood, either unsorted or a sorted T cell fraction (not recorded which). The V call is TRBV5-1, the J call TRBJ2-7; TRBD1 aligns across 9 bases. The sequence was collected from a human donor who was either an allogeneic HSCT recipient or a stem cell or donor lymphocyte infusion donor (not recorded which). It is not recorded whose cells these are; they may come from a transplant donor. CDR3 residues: CASSKGTGTYEQYF. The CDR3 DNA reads TGCGCCAGCAGCAAAGGGACAGGGACCTACGAGCAGTACTTC. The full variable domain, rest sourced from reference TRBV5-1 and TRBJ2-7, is KAGVTQTPRYLIKTRGQQVTLSCSPISGHRSVSWYQQTPGQGLQFLFEYFSETQRNKGNFPGRFSGRQFSNSRSEMNVSTLELGDSALYLCASSKGTGTYEQYFGPGTRLTVT.